This T cell receptor (beta chain) was captured by sequencing in a study of blood T cell repertoires in COVID-19. About the research overall: The study drew acute and convalescent COVID-19 samples from the United States, Italy and Spain. T cells, B-cell-depleted T cells, or PBMCs provided the cDNA or gDNA that served as material.

Losses at the gene ends were 5 bases for V and 6 bases for J; bases not matched to a gene: 6. Per germline, CDR1 MDHEN and CDR2 SYDVKM. The CDR3 sequence is 15 residues long. A single count supports this clone. As processed by the authors: Reference gene primer amplification yielded estimated nucleated cell counts. Some clones are missing from TCRdb's copy, which holds only in-frame ones; the method was immunoSEQ multiplex PCR. Clone size and the V and J calls come from that table; the DNA yielded D and trimming. There are about 130,000 clones in the sample; roughly 87% occur only once, and roughly 6.7% lies in the top ten.

The clonotype was recovered from a man at least 80 years old with active or convalescent COVID-19. The specimen sequenced was peripheral blood. The gene calls are TRBV28 and TRBJ2-1; 11 bases are a match to TRBD1. CDR3 sequence reads: CASSNSGTGGNEQFF. CDR3 bases: TGTGCCAGCAGTAACTCCGGGACAGGGGGCAATGAGCAGTTCTTC.